Presented here are 2 T cell receptor beta chains from one specimen sequenced in a study of PD-1 blockade in mismatch repair-deficient tumors. TCRdb's table, derived via immunoSEQ multiplex PCR, lists solely in-frame clones and lacks some. Counted here are around 40,000 clones, approximately 83% occurring once; the ten biggest clones make up 1.1%. The source material was PBMCs, sampled about 40 weeks after starting pembrolizumab. These receptors were collected from an adult with mismatch repair-deficient cancer.

This chain uses TRBV19 with TRBJ2-7; the match to TRBD2 covers 8 bases. CDR1 and CDR2 (germline): LNHDA, SQIVND (reference sequence). The J segment lost 2 bases and the V segment lost 4 bases, leaving 7 bases of the junction unmatched. This CDR3 contains 15 residues. CDR3 DNA: TGTGCCAGTAGTAGTCTCGCGGGAGGACCCTACGAGCAGTACTTC. Translation: CASSSLAGGPYEQYF. The complete variable domain, with remaining parts taken from reference TRBV19 and TRBJ2-7, reads DGGITQSPKYLFRKEGQNVTLSCEQNLNHDAMYWYRQDPGQGLRLIYYSQIVNDFQKGDIAEGYSVSREKKESFPLTVTSAQKNPTAFYLCASSSLAGGPYEQYFGPGTRLTVT.

J is TRBJ2-6 and V is TRBV5-4, with a weak D call TRBD1 (5 bases). Trimming took 3 bases from V and 4 from J, leaving 11 bases between them. CDR1 is SGHNT, CDR2 YYREEE, per germline (reference sequence). The CDR3 has 15 amino acids. The CDR3 is CASSSQGTGANVLTF. The CDR3 DNA reads as TGTGCCAGCAGCTCCCAGGGTACGGGGGCCAACGTCCTGACTTTC.